These T cell receptor beta chains were read from a single sample in a study of CD8 T cells in Susac syndrome. TCRdb ran MiXCR on the immunoSEQ multiplex PCR reads and lists one entry per CDR3 protein. The table has a few hundred thousand distinct CDR3 sequences, roughly 92% seen once. The sample taken for sequencing was CD8+ T cells from PBMCs. The receptors stem from a human donor with multiple sclerosis. The conserved cysteine and the conserved F or W are not part of the CDR3 here. Fields, in order: V gene, J gene, CDR3 protein.

v_call: TRBV2
j_call: TRBJ1-3
cdr3_aa: ASSPWGGGSGNTIY

v_call: TRBV6-5
j_call: TRBJ1-2
cdr3_aa: ASSSALRGWVYGYT

v_call: TRBV6-5
j_call: TRBJ1-2
cdr3_aa: ASSGTGESYGYT

v_call: TRBV12-5
j_call: TRBJ2-5
cdr3_aa: ASGLGLAEHGETQY

v_call: TRBV27
j_call: TRBJ1-2
cdr3_aa: ASALAPRPNYGYT

v_call: TRBV4-1
j_call: TRBJ2-5
cdr3_aa: ASSQNRPETQY

v_call: TRBV19
j_call: TRBJ1-5
cdr3_aa: ASSIQGSPYSNQPQH

v_call: TRBV7-3
j_call: TRBJ2-1
cdr3_aa: ASSPGLAYNEQF

v_call: TRBV29-1
j_call: TRBJ1-2
cdr3_aa: SEGGYT

v_call: TRBV24-1
j_call: TRBJ1-1
cdr3_aa: ATSDRGRNTEAF

v_call: TRBV29-1
j_call: TRBJ2-1
cdr3_aa: SLRGASSYNEQF

v_call: TRBV9
j_call: TRBJ1-1
cdr3_aa: ASSPAGGSMNTEAF

v_call: TRBV5-6
j_call: TRBJ2-7
cdr3_aa: ASSSLGGLASYEQY

v_call: TRBV6-4
j_call: TRBJ2-2
cdr3_aa: ASSEGSGNTGELF

v_call: TRBV6-6
j_call: TRBJ1-1
cdr3_aa: ASSYSNFGTEAF

v_call: TRBV5-6
j_call: TRBJ1-6
cdr3_aa: ATSLGLSSPLH

v_call: TRBV7-9
j_call: TRBJ2-7
cdr3_aa: ASSFRGLPYEQY

v_call: TRBV2
j_call: TRBJ2-3
cdr3_aa: ASSEAFAVTDTQY

v_call: TRBV19
j_call: TRBJ1-1
cdr3_aa: ASSFTGVTEAF

v_call: TRBV9
j_call: TRBJ2-1
cdr3_aa: ASSASGTANNEQF

v_call: TRBV13
j_call: TRBJ2-1
cdr3_aa: ASSPYRLVGADNEQF

v_call: TRBV11-1
j_call: TRBJ1-1
cdr3_aa: ASMGQGYTEAF

v_call: TRBV30
j_call: TRBJ2-3
cdr3_aa: AWSWGGGGDTQY

v_call: TRBV29-1
j_call: TRBJ1-1
cdr3_aa: SVGPSYMNTEAF

v_call: TRBV4-3
j_call: TRBJ2-3
cdr3_aa: ASSQGGREVDTQY

v_call: TRBV20-1
j_call: TRBJ1-2
cdr3_aa: SARSDGTNYGYT

v_call: TRBV9
j_call: TRBJ1-2
cdr3_aa: ASSVALDRADGYT

v_call: TRBV18
j_call: TRBJ2-7
cdr3_aa: ASSPPVAGPYEQY

v_call: TRBV13
j_call: TRBJ1-2
cdr3_aa: ASNRGTGGNYGYT

v_call: TRBV6-2/TRBV6-3
j_call: TRBJ2-1
cdr3_aa: ASSFGIYNEQF

v_call: TRBV11-2
j_call: TRBJ1-2
cdr3_aa: ASSLDPSDQANGYT

v_call: TRBV7-8
j_call: TRBJ2-1
cdr3_aa: ASSLARVGLGASYNEQF

v_call: TRBV4-3
j_call: TRBJ1-2
cdr3_aa: ASSEGTGGYGYT

v_call: TRBV6-6
j_call: TRBJ2-7
cdr3_aa: ASTLHTVYEQY

v_call: TRBV19
j_call: TRBJ2-1
cdr3_aa: ASKGNPSSYNEQF

v_call: TRBV29-1
j_call: TRBJ1-1
cdr3_aa: SVWGEATEAF

v_call: TRBV9
j_call: TRBJ2-3
cdr3_aa: ASSALGTGSDTQY

v_call: TRBV4-1
j_call: TRBJ1-1
cdr3_aa: ASSQVAGATEAF

v_call: TRBV6-2/TRBV6-3
j_call: TRBJ2-1
cdr3_aa: ASSYSEEGRGEQF

v_call: TRBV29-1
j_call: TRBJ1-2
cdr3_aa: SVERHGIGALKANYGYT

v_call: TRBV5-6
j_call: TRBJ2-1
cdr3_aa: ASTWGRLYNEQF

v_call: TRBV19
j_call: TRBJ2-2
cdr3_aa: ASDPGYGTGELF

v_call: TRBV12-3/TRBV12-4
j_call: TRBJ2-1
cdr3_aa: ASTPTSGYNEQF

v_call: TRBV6-2/TRBV6-3
j_call: TRBJ2-7
cdr3_aa: ASSFTGIYEQY

v_call: TRBV12-3/TRBV12-4
j_call: TRBJ2-6
cdr3_aa: ASSPWDISPVLT

v_call: TRBV4-3
j_call: TRBJ2-3
cdr3_aa: ASSQLAGGTDTQY

v_call: TRBV18
j_call: TRBJ2-5
cdr3_aa: ASSRFGAVDQETQY

v_call: TRBV7-2
j_call: TRBJ1-4
cdr3_aa: ASSLALGTANEKLF

v_call: TRBV6-6
j_call: TRBJ2-2
cdr3_aa: ASSYQGLGGELF

v_call: TRBV20-1
j_call: TRBJ2-1
cdr3_aa: SARGTLTSRSESVYNEQF

v_call: TRBV6-1
j_call: TRBJ2-1
cdr3_aa: ASSLSGMGPYNEQF

v_call: TRBV5-4
j_call: TRBJ2-7
cdr3_aa: ASSQDAGAMY

v_call: TRBV9
j_call: TRBJ2-7
cdr3_aa: ASSAGEQTLGNEQY

v_call: TRBV7-9
j_call: TRBJ1-4
cdr3_aa: ASSSPGHENEKLF

v_call: TRBV7-8
j_call: TRBJ2-6
cdr3_aa: ASSFRDTYSGANVLT